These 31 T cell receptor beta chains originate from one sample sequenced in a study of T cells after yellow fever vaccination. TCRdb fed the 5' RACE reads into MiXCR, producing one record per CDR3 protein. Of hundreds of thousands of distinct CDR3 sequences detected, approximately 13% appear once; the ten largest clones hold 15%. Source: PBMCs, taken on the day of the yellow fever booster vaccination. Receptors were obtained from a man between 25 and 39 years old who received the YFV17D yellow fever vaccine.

The CDR3 DNA sequence: TGTGCCAGCAGCTCCGATGTGAGTAAGCAGTACTTC. Its translation is CASSSDVSKQYF. The gene calls are TRBV7-9 and TRBJ2-7, with unresolved D. The V end was cut by 4 bases, the J end by 8 bases, with 12 bases between. Germline-derived CDR1 and CDR2 are SEHNR and FQNEAQ (reference sequence). The CDR3 spans 12 residues.

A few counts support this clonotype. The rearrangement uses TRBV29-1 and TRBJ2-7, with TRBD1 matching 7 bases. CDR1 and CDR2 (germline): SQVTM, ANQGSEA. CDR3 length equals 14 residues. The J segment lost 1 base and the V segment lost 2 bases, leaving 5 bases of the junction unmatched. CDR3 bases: TGCAGCGTTGAAACAGGGGCCCGTTCCTACGAGCAGTACTTC. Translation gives CSVETGARSYEQYF.

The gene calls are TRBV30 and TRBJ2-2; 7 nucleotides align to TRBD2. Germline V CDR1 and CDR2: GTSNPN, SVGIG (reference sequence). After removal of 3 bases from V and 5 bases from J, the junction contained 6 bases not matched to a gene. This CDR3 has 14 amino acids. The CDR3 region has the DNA TGTGCCTGGAGCTGGGGGGGGGGAACCGGGGAGCTGTTTTTT. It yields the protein CAWSWGGGTGELFF.

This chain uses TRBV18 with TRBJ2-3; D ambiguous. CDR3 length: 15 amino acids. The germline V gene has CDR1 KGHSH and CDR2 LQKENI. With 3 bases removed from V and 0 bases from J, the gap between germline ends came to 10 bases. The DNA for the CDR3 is TGTGCCAGCTCACCGGGCCGCGTAAGCACAGATACGCAGTATTTT. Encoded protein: CASSPGRVSTDTQYF.

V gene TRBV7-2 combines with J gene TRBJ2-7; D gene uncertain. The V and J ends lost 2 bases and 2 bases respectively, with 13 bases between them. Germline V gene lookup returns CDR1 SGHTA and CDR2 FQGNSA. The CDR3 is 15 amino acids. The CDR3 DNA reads TGTGCCAGCAGCTTAAGAGGTGCGGTAACCTACGAGCAGTACTTC. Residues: CASSLRGAVTYEQYF.

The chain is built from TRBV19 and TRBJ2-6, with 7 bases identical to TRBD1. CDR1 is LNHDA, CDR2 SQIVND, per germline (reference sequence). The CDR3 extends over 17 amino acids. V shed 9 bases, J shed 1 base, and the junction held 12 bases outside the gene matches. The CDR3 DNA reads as TGTGCCAGCGGGGACAGCACCTTCCCTTCTGGGGCCAACGTCCTGACTTTC. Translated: CASGDSTFPSGANVLTF. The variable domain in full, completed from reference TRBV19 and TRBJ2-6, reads DGGITQSPKYLFRKEGQNVTLSCEQNLNHDAMYWYRQDPGQGLRLIYYSQIVNDFQKGDIAEGYSVSREKKESFPLTVTSAQKNPTAFYLCASGDSTFPSGANVLTFGAGSRLTVL.

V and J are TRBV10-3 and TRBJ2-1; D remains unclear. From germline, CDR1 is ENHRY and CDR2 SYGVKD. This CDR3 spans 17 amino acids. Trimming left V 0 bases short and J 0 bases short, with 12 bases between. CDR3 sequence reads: CAISESERKNSYNEQFF. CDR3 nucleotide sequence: TGTGCCATCAGTGAGTCAGAGCGAAAGAACTCCTACAATGAGCAGTTCTTC.

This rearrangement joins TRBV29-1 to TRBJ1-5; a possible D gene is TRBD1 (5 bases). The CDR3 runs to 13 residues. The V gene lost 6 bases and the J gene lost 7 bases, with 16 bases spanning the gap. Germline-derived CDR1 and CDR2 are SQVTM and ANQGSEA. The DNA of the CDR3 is TGCAGCGTGACATGGGGGTGGGACCAGCCCCAGCATTTT. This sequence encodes CSVTWGWDQPQHF.

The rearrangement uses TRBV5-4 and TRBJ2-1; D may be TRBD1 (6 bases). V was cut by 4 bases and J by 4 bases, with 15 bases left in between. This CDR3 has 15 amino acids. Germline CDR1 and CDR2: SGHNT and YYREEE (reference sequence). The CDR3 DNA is TGTGCCAGCAGCCCCCCCGGCAGGGGATACAATGAGCAGTTCTTC. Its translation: CASSPPGRGYNEQFF. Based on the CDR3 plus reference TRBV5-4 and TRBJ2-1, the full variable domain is ETGVTQSPTHLIKTRGQQVTLRCSSQSGHNTVSWYQQALGQGPQFIFQYYREEENGRGNFPPRFSGLQFPNYSSELNVNALELDDSALYLCASSPPGRGYNEQFFGPGTRLTVL.

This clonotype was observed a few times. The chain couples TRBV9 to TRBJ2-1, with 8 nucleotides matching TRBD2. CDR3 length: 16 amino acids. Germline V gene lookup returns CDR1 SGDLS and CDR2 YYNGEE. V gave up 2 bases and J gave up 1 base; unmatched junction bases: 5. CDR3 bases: TGTGCCAGCAGCGTGAGCGGGAGTGGGTCCTACAATGAGCAGTTCTTC. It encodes CASSVSGSGSYNEQFF.

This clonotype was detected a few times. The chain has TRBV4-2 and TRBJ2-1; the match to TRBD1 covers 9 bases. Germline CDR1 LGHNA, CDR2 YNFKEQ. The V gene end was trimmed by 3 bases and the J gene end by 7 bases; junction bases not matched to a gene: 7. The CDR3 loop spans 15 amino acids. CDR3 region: CASSQTGGWGNEQFF. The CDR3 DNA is TGTGCCAGCAGCCAGACAGGGGGTTGGGGGAATGAGCAGTTCTTC.

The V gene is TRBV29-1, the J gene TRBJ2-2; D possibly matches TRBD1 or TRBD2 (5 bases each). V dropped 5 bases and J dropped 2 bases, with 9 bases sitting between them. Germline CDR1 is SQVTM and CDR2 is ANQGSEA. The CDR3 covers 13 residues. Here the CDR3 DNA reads TGCAGCGTTCCGGGACGCAACACCGGGGAGCTGTTTTTT. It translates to CSVPGRNTGELFF.

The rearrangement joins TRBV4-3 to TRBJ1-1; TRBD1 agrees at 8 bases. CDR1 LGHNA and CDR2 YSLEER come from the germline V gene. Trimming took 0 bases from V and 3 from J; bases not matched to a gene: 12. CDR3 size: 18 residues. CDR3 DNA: TGCGCCAGCAGCCAAGAGTTAGGAACAGGGGGGGTCCACACTGAAGCTTTCTTT. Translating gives CASSQELGTGGVHTEAFF.

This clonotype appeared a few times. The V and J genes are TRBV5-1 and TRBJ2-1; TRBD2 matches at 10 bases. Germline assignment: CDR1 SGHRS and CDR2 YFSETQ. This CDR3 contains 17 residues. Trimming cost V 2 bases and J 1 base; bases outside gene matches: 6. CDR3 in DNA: TGCGCCAGCAGCTTACGAGCGGGAGGGATATCCTACAATGAGCAGTTCTTC. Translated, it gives CASSLRAGGISYNEQFF.

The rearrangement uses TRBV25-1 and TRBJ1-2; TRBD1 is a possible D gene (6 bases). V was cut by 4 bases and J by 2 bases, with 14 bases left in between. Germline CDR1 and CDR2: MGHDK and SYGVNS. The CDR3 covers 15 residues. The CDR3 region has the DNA TGTGCCAGCAGTGTAGGGACAACGGGGAACTATGGCTACACCTTC. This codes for CASSVGTTGNYGYTF.

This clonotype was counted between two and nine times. For the CDR3, the DNA is TGTGCCAGCAGTTACAGCGACCAAGAGACCCAGTACTTC. Amino acids: CASSYSDQETQYF. V is TRBV12-3 or TRBV12-4 and J is TRBJ2-5, with unresolved D. The CDR3 length is 13 residues. The germline V and J ends were trimmed by 4 bases and 0 bases, with 6 bases remaining between them.

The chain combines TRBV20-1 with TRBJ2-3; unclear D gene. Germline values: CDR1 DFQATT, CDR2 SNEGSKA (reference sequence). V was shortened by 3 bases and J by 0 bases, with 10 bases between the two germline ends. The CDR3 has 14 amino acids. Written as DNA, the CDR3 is TGCAGTGCTAGGTCTTGGCCTAGCACAGATACGCAGTATTTT. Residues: CSARSWPSTDTQYF.

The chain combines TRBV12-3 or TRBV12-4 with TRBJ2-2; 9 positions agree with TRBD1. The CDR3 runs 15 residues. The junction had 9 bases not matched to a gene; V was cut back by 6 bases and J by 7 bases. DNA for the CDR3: TGTGCCAGCAGCCTACAGGGGGCGAAAGTCGGGGAGCTGTTTTTT. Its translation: CASSLQGAKVGELFF.

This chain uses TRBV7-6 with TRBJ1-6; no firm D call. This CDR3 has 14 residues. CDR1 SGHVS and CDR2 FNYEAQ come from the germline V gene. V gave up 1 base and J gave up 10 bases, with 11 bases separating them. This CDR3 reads CASSLGQATSPLHF. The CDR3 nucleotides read TGTGCCAGCAGCTTAGGTCAGGCCACCTCACCCCTCCACTTT.

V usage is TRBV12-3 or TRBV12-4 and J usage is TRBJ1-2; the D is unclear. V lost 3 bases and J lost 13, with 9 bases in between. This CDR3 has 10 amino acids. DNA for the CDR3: TGTGCCAGCAGTTTTAGGGAACCCACCTTC. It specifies CASSFREPTF.

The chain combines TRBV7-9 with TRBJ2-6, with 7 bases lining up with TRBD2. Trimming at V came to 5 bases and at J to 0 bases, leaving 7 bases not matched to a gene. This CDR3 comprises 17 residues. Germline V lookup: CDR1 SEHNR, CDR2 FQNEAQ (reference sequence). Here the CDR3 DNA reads TGTGCCAGCAGCCGGCGGGGGTCCTACTCTGGGGCCAACGTCCTGACTTTC. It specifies CASSRRGSYSGANVLTF.

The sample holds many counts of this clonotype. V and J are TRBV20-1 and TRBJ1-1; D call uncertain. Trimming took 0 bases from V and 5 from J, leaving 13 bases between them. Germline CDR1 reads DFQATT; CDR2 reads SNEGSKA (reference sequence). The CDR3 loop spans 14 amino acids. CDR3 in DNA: TGCAGTGCTAGAGATGCCCAAAGAGGGACTGAAGCTTTCTTT. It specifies CSARDAQRGTEAFF.

CDR3 nucleotide sequence: TGTGCCAGCCCGACCCCGAATGAGCAGTTCTTC. Its translation is CASPTPNEQFF. The chain has TRBV6-2 or TRBV6-3 and TRBJ2-1; D gene ambiguous. Trimming took off 8 bases at V and 7 bases at J, with 9 bases between the two ends. Germline lookup yields CDR1 MNHEY and CDR2 SVGEGT. The CDR3 sequence is 11 residues long.

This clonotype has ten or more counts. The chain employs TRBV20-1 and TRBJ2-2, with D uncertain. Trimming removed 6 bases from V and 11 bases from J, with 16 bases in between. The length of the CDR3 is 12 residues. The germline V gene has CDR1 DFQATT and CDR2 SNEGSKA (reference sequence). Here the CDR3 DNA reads TGCAGTGCCGGACCAACGACCGTAGAGCTGTTTTTT. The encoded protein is CSAGPTTVELFF.

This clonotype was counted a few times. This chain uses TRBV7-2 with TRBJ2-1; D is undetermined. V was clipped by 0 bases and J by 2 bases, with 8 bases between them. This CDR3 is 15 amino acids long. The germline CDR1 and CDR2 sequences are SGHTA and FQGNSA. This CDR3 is CASSLAAPTYNEQFF. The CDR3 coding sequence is TGTGCCAGCAGCTTAGCAGCGCCCACCTACAATGAGCAGTTCTTC.

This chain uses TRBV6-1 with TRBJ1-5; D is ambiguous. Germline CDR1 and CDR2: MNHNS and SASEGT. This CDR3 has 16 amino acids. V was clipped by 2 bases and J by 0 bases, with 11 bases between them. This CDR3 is CASSESGGNSNQPQHF. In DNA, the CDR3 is TGTGCCAGCAGTGAATCGGGTGGAAATAGCAATCAGCCCCAGCATTTT.

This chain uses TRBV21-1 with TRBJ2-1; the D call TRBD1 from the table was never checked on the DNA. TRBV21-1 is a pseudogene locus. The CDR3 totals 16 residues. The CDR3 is CASSKNRDRAYNEQFF. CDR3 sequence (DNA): TGTGCCAGCAGCAAAAACCGGGACAGGGCCTACAATGAGCAGTTCTTC.

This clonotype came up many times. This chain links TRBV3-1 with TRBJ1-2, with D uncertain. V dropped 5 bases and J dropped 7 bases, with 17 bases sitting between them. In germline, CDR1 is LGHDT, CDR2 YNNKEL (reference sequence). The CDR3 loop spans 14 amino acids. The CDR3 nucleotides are TGTGCCAGCAGCTCCCTCTCCCCGACGGCTGGCTACACCTTC. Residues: CASSSLSPTAGYTF.

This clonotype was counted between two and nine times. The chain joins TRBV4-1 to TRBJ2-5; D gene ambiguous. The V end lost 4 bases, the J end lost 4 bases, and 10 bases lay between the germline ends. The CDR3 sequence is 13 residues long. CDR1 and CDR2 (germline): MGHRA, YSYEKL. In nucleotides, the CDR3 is TGCGCCAGCAGCCCTGTATTCGGAGAGACCCAGTACTTC. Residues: CASSPVFGETQYF.

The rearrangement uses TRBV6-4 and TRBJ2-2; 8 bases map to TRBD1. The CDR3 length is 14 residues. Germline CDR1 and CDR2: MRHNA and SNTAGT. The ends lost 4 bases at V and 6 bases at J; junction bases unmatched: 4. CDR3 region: CASSGQGLAGELFF. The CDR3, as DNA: TGTGCCAGCAGTGGACAGGGGTTGGCCGGGGAGCTGTTTTTT.

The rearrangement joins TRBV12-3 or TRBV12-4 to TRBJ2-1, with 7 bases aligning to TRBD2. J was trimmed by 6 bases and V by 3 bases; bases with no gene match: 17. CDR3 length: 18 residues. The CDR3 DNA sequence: TGTGCCAGCAGTTTTGCGACTTTCGGGGGAGGGCCTTTCAATGAGCAGTTCTTC. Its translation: CASSFATFGGGPFNEQFF.